These T cell receptor beta chains were read from a single sample in a study of blood T cell repertoires in COVID-19. Sequenced by immunoSEQ multiplex PCR; TCRdb stores in-frame clones only, minus some. The sample lists about 280,000 clones; 88% were seen once. The sample taken for sequencing was PBMCs or T cells enriched from blood (not recorded which). The source is a woman aged 30 to 39 who had recovered from COVID-19. Both conserved end residues are part of each CDR3. The D gene is left open where the match is weak. Only some rows state a clone size, as once, few, many or a class for expanded clones.

CDR3nt,CDR3aa,v_gene,d_gene,abundance,len,j_gene
TGTGCCAGCAGAAAAATGGGGCTTGAAGGGATCCAAGAGACCCAGTACTTC,CASRKMGLEGIQETQYF,TRBV7-9,-,-,17,TRBJ2-5
TGTGCCAGCAGTTGGCGAAAGGGGGATAATTCACCCCTCCACTTT,CASSWRKGDNSPLHF,TRBV6-2/TRBV6-3,-,-,15,TRBJ1-6
TGTGCCAGCAGCGCGGGGGTCGGGGATGAAAAACTGTTTTTT,CASSAGVGDEKLFF,TRBV9,-,-,14,TRBJ1-4
TGTGCCAGCAGTTACGGCGGGGTCCCCGACTATGGCTACACCTTC,CASSYGGVPDYGYTF,TRBV6-5,-,once,15,TRBJ1-2
TGTGCCAGCAGTTTACGTTTCGGGGAAGGGCGGAACGAGCAGTACTTC,CASSLRFGEGRNEQYF,TRBV27,-,once,16,TRBJ2-7
TGTGCCAGCAGTTTGAAGGGGGCAACCTACGAGCAGTACTTC,CASSLKGATYEQYF,TRBV27,TRBD1,-,14,TRBJ2-7
TGTGCCACCAGTGACCCCAGAGGCGTCTCGGGGTCCAAAAACATTCAGTACTTC,CATSDPRGVSGSKNIQYF,TRBV24-1,-,-,18,TRBJ2-4
TGCGCCAGCAGCCAACGGACAGAAACGACTACTAACTATGGCTACACCTTC,CASSQRTETTTNYGYTF,TRBV4-1,-,-,17,TRBJ1-2
TGTGCCAGCAGCTTAGTACAGTGGACAGGGGGCACGGGTCACTCGTATTTT,CASSLVQWTGGTGHSYF,TRBV11-2,TRBD1,-,17,TRBJ2-3
TGTGCCTGGAGTGTACGACAGGATGGCTACACCTTC,CAWSVRQDGYTF,TRBV30,-,-,12,TRBJ1-2
TGTGCCAGCAGCTCCACGGACAAAGTCGAGCAGTACTTC,CASSSTDKVEQYF,TRBV7-8,-,-,13,TRBJ2-7
TGTGCCAGCAGTGAGCAGGGGGCGAGGGCAGCCCAGCATTTT,CASSEQGARAAQHF,TRBV6-4,TRBD1,few,14,TRBJ1-5
TGTGCCAGTAGCACGGCGGACAGGGCGAGTCAGCCCCAGCATTTT,CASSTADRASQPQHF,TRBV19,TRBD1,-,15,TRBJ1-5
TGTGCCAGCTCGCCTTGGACAGGCCGGGGAGACTATGGCTACACCTTC,CASSPWTGRGDYGYTF,TRBV18,TRBD1,-,16,TRBJ1-2
TGCGCCAGCAGCTTAGGGACAGGTGGAAACACCATATATTTT,CASSLGTGGNTIYF,TRBV5-1,TRBD1,-,14,TRBJ1-3
TGTGCCATCCAGGGTTACTATAATTCACCCCTCCACTTT,CAIQGYYNSPLHF,TRBV12-3/TRBV12-4,-,-,13,TRBJ1-6
TGTGCCAGCAGCCACGCGGGACGCACAGATACGCAGTATTTT,CASSHAGRTDTQYF,TRBV3-1/TRBV3-2,-,-,14,TRBJ2-3
TGTGCCAGCAGCGCATGGGGGGGACGGGGTCAGCCCCAGCATTTT,CASSAWGGRGQPQHF,TRBV9,-,once,15,TRBJ1-5
TGTGCCAGCAGCCAAGGACAGGGGACCCAATTCGAGCAGTACTTC,CASSQGQGTQFEQYF,TRBV5-4,TRBD1,-,15,TRBJ2-7
TGTGCCAGCACCCTGCCAAGCGGGGGAGGGAACACCGGGGAGCTGTTTTTT,CASTLPSGGGNTGELFF,TRBV9,TRBD2,-,17,TRBJ2-2
TGTGCTAGTGGTTTGGGACAGGGGGACACTGAAGCTTTCTTT,CASGLGQGDTEAFF,TRBV12-5,TRBD1,-,14,TRBJ1-1
TGTGCCAGCAGTGATCGGGACAGGGGACCGAATGAAAAACTGTTTTTT,CASSDRDRGPNEKLFF,TRBV2,TRBD1,-,16,TRBJ1-4
TGTGCCAGCAGCCAAGACCCGACAGGGGGGTCACCCCTCCACTTT,CASSQDPTGGSPLHF,TRBV3-1/TRBV3-2,TRBD1,-,15,TRBJ1-6
TGTGCCAGCAGCTTGTACGGAGCCCGATCTGTTCCAGATACGCAGTATTTT,CASSLYGARSVPDTQYF,TRBV5-6,-,-,17,TRBJ2-3
TGTGCCAGCAGCGTCGGTGCTCAGTTCGCGGTATCCGAGCAGTACTTC,CASSVGAQFAVSEQYF,TRBV9,-,-,16,TRBJ2-7
TGCAGCGTTCACCCGACAGGGGCCAACGTCCTGACTTTC,CSVHPTGANVLTF,TRBV29-1,-,-,13,TRBJ2-6
TGTGCCAGCAGAAGAGGACAGGGGATATACTACGAGCAGTACTTC,CASRRGQGIYYEQYF,TRBV6-5,TRBD1,-,15,TRBJ2-7
TGTGCCACCAGTGCTACGGACTATAGCTCCTACAATGAGCAGTTCTTC,CATSATDYSSYNEQFF,TRBV24-1,-,-,16,TRBJ2-1
TGTGCCAGCAGTTACAGGGGTATTTATGGAAACACCATATATTTT,CASSYRGIYGNTIYF,TRBV28,TRBD1,-,15,TRBJ1-3
TGCGCCAGCAGCTTGCACGGCACCGGGGAGCTGTTTTTT,CASSLHGTGELFF,TRBV5-1,-,-,13,TRBJ2-2